The 9 T cell receptor beta chains presented below share a single source sample, sequenced in a study of OX40 agonist ivuxolimab in advanced cancers. Data came from immunoSEQ multiplex PCR; TCRdb stores just in-frame clones and leaves some out. The sample contains tens of thousands of clones, about 86% of which appear only once. The sequencing here drew on CD4+ or CD8+ T cells sorted from blood, taken in a trial of the OX40 agonist ivuxolimab. These receptors were collected from an adult with an advanced solid tumor such as melanoma, head and neck, liver or kidney cancer.

The chain recombines TRBV7-8 with TRBJ2-3, with D tentatively TRBD1 (7 bases). Germline lookup yields CDR1 SGHVS and CDR2 FQNEAQ. The CDR3 is 14 residues long. V shed 5 bases and J shed 6 bases, with 15 bases lying between them. The CDR3 DNA follows: TGTGCCAGCAGCCCTGGGGGGACAGTGGATACGCAGTATTTT. It specifies CASSPGGTVDTQYF.

The V and J genes are TRBV2 and TRBJ1-2; TRBD1 aligns across 10 bases. The CDR3 sequence is 15 residues long. V gave up 9 bases and J gave up 2 bases; unmatched junction bases: 9. The germline V gene has CDR1 SNHLY and CDR2 FYNNEI. CDR3 DNA: TGTGCCAGAAGGGACAGGGGACAATTGAACTATGGCTACACCTTC. Encoded protein: CARRDRGQLNYGYTF.

This clone was seen once. V usage is TRBV12-2 and J usage is TRBJ2-3. TRBV12-2 is designated a pseudogene. This CDR3 region has 15 residues. CDR3 nucleotide sequence: TGTGCAAGTCGCTTAGAGAATCTAGGGCCAGATACGCAGTATTTT. It translates to CASRLENLGPDTQYF.

The chain combines TRBV7-9 with TRBJ1-2; 8 bases are shared with TRBD1. Per the germline V gene, CDR1 is SEHNR and CDR2 is FQNEAQ (reference sequence). CDR3 length equals 14 residues. The V segment lost 5 bases and the J segment 5 bases; nucleotides outside the gene matches: 7. CDR3 bases: TGTGCCAGCAGCGCGGGGACAGGTTTTTATGGCTACACCTTC. Translating gives CASSAGTGFYGYTF.

The V call is TRBV29-1, the J call TRBJ2-7; TRBD2 aligns across 11 bases. The CDR3 totals 14 residues. The V gene end was trimmed by 5 bases and the J gene end by 3 bases; junction bases not matched to a gene: 6. From germline, CDR1 is SQVTM and CDR2 ANQGSEA. The chain's CDR3 is CSVRASGRNYEQYF. In DNA form, the CDR3 reads TGCAGCGTTCGGGCTAGCGGGAGGAACTACGAGCAGTACTTC.

The rearrangement links TRBV7-3 to TRBJ2-4, with D uncertain. Germline V gives CDR1 SGHTA, CDR2 FQGTGA. This CDR3 spans 13 amino acids. The V and J ends lost 8 bases and 7 bases respectively, with 15 bases between them. CDR3 DNA sequence: TGTGCCAGCGCGTCGGCCGGTGGGAACATTCAGTACTTC. Its protein is CASASAGGNIQYF.

The chain has TRBV27 and TRBJ1-1, with D uncertain. V was shortened by 4 bases and J by 9 bases, with 18 bases between the two germline ends. The germline CDR1 and CDR2 sequences are MNHEY and SMNVEV (reference sequence). The CDR3 is made up of 14 amino acids. The CDR3 sequence: CASSSLGIDGKAFF. CDR3 coding DNA: TGTGCCAGCAGTTCATTGGGGATAGATGGCAAAGCTTTCTTT.

This chain connects TRBV18 to TRBJ1-1; D ambiguous. V was cut by 4 bases and J by 1 base, with 7 bases left in between. This CDR3 spans 13 amino acids. Germline V gene sequence: CDR1 KGHSH, CDR2 LQKENI. Written as DNA, the CDR3 is TGTGCCAGCTCACACTCGGAGAACACTGAAGCTTTCTTT. It is translated as CASSHSENTEAFF.

This clone has only a few counts. The rearrangement links TRBV10-3 to TRBJ2-1; TRBD2 matches 7 bases. The CDR3 runs to 16 residues. CDR1 ENHRY and CDR2 SYGVKD come from the germline V gene. The ends lost 3 bases at V and 6 bases at J; junction bases unmatched: 11. The DNA for the CDR3 is TGTGCCATCAGTGACCCCGGGGGAGGGATTAGCAATGAGCAGTTCTTC. Protein product: CAISDPGGGISNEQFF.